This record concerns one T cell receptor (beta chain) sequence. No antigen is known for it. The data were produced by immunoSEQ multiplex PCR, yet TCRdb's version contains in-frame clones alone and is incomplete. The profile covers about 53,000 clones, with around 84% appearing a single time and approximately 3% taken by the ten largest. The data were taken from a study of T cells after posttransplantation cyclophosphamide. CDR3 size: 16 residues. From germline, CDR1 is MNHNS and CDR2 SASEGT. Trimming cost V 5 bases and J 1 base; bases outside gene matches: 8. Findings of the study overall: Donor CD8+ memory clones often dominated recipient blood repertoires at later times. TRB overlap between skin or GI tissue T cells and blood was limited. TRB clonality was highly associated with recipient CMV seropositivity and reactivation.

The sequencing input was PBMCs. The TCR comes from a man aged 30 to 45 with a blood cancer, CMV-positive, and with a related stem cell donor. The gene calls are TRBV6-1 and TRBJ2-7; 10 positions match TRBD1. The CDR3 loop reads CASSKVPGQGSYEQYF. CDR3 DNA sequence: TGTGCCAGCAGTAAAGTCCCGGGACAGGGGTCCTACGAGCAGTACTTC.